This T cell receptor (beta chain) was identified during a study of preoperative IRX-2 immunotherapy in early breast cancer. Treatment in this sample: preoperative locoregional IRX-2 cytokine immunotherapy. Preoperative locoregional IRX-2 cytokine immunotherapy was tested in the phase Ib source study. TCRdb keeps only in-frame clones here, not all; method: immunoSEQ multiplex PCR. Among roughly 57,000 clones, approximately 94% were seen once, and the ten largest hold roughly 1.5%. Collection took place from a patient treated with IRX-2 immunotherapy. This receptor was obtained from a human donor with breast cancer.

The CDR3 nucleotides read TGCAGCGTTGTAGGTCTAGCGGGAAGGGCAGATACGCAGTATTTT. Protein sequence: CSVVGLAGRADTQYF. This chain connects TRBV29-1 to TRBJ2-3; the match to TRBD2 covers 9 bases. This CDR3 contains 15 residues. V lost 4 bases and J lost 4; bases outside the gene matches: 9. Germline V lookup: CDR1 SQVTM, CDR2 ANQGSEA.